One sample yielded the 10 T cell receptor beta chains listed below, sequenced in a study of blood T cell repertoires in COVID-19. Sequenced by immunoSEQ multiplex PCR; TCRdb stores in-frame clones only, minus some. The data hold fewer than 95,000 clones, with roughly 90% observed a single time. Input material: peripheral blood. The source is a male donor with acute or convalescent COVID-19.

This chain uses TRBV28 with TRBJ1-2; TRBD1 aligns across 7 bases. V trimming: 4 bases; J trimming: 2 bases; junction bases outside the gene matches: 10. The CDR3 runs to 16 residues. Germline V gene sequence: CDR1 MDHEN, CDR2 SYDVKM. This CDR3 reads CASSSLRTGGNYGYTF. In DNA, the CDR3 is TGTGCCAGCAGTTCGCTCAGGACAGGCGGCAACTATGGCTACACCTTC.

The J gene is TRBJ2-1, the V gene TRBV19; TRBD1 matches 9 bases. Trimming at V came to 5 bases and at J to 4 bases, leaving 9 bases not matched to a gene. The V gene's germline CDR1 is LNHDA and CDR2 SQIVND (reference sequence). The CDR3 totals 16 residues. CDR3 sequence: CASSPRPGTGYNEQFF. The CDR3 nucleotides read TGTGCCAGTAGTCCGCGACCTGGGACAGGGTACAATGAGCAGTTCTTC.

This chain's CDR3 is CASSSQGARGTEAFF. Here the CDR3 DNA reads TGTGCCAGCAGCTCACAGGGGGCGCGAGGCACTGAAGCTTTCTTT. The chain is built from TRBV7-9 and TRBJ1-1; TRBD1 matches at 9 bases. This CDR3 has 15 residues. From germline, CDR1 is SEHNR and CDR2 FQNEAQ (reference sequence). V lost 4 bases, J lost 4 bases, and 7 bases stayed unmatched.

The chain's CDR3 is CASSFSSGGAETQYF. The CDR3 coding sequence is TGTGCCAGCAGCTTTTCTAGCGGGGGGGCTGAGACCCAGTACTTC. The rearrangement uses TRBV6-5 and TRBJ2-5, with TRBD2 identical over 12 bases. Germline CDR1 and CDR2: MNHEY and SVGAGI. The CDR3 totals 15 residues. V shed 6 bases and J 5 bases; nucleotides not matched to a gene: 7.

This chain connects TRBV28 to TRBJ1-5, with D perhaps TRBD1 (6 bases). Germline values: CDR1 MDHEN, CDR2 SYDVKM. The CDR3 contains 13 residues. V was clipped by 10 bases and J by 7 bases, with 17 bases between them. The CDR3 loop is CATNTGFGQPQHF. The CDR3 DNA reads TGTGCCACGAATACAGGGTTTGGCCAGCCCCAGCATTTT.

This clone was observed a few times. CDR3 bases: TGTGCCACTTCCGGGACAGGTTCTTCCGATGAGCAGTTCTTC. This translates into CATSGTGSSDEQFF. The chain has TRBV19 and TRBJ2-1, with TRBD1 matching 8 bases. This CDR3 region has 14 residues. The V and J ends lost 10 bases and 8 bases, in that order; junction bases with no gene match: 13. CDR1 and CDR2 (germline): LNHDA, SQIVND (reference sequence).

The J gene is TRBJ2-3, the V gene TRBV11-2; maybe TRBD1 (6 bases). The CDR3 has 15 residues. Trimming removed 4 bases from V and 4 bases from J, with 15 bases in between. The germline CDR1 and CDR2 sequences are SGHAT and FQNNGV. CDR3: CASSSEGGRADTQYF. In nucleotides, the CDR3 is TGTGCCAGCAGCTCTGAAGGGGGAAGGGCAGATACGCAGTATTTT. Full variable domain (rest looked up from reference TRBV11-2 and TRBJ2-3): EAGVAQSPRYKIIEKRQSVAFWCNPISGHATLYWYQQILGQGPKLLIQFQNNGVVDDSQLPKDRFSAERLKGVDSTLKIQPAKLEDSAVYLCASSSEGGRADTQYFGPGTRLTVL.

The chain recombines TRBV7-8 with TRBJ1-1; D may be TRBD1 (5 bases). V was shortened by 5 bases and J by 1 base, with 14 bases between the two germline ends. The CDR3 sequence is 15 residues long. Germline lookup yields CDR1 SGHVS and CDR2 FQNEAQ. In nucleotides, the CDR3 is TGTGCCAGCAGCCCACGGGGGGGGTGGAACACTGAAGCTTTCTTT. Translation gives CASSPRGGWNTEAFF. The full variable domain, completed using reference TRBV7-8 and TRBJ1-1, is GAGVSQSPRYKVAKRGQDVALRCDPISGHVSLFWYQQALGQGPEFLTYFQNEAQLDKSGLPSDRFFAERPEGSVSTLKIQRTQQEDSAVYLCASSPRGGWNTEAFFGQGTRLTVV.

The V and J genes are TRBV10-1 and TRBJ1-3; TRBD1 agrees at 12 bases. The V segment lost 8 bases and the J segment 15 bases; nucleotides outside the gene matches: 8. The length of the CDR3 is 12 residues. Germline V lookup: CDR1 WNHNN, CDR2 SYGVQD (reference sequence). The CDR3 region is CASGTGGNTEYF. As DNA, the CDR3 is TGCGCCAGCGGGACAGGGGGCAATACGGAATATTTT.

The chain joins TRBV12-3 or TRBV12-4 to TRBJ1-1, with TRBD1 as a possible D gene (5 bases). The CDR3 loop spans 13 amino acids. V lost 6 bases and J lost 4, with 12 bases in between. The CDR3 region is CASRIREATEAFF. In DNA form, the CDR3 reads TGTGCCAGCAGAATCAGGGAGGCCACTGAAGCTTTCTTT.